The rows below give T cell receptor beta chains drawn from one sample of a study of shared clonotypes between healthy human individuals. The table came from immunoSEQ multiplex PCR; TCRdb's copy has only in-frame clones and leaves some out. Found here are 2 million to 3 million clones, 80% to 95% of them singletons; the top ten hold approximately 0.36%. The source material was naive CD4+ T cells from PBMCs. These receptors all come from a man in his late teens or twenties in good health. Some clones in this sample may be carry-over from other donors' samples. CDR3s include the opening cysteine and the closing phenylalanine or tryptophan. A D gene is named only where the DNA matches it firmly. Some rows have no size entry. The others give once, few or many, or a class for an expanded clone.

J gene | clone size | V gene | D gene | CDR3 protein | CDR3 DNA
TRBJ1-4 | . | TRBV28 | . | CASSLVGGEQKLFF | TGTGCCAGCAGTTTAGTTGGGGGCGAGCAAAAACTGTTTTTT
TRBJ1-2 | . | TRBV2 | . | CASRDRGWKNGYTF | TGTGCCAGCAGAGACCGGGGGTGGAAGAATGGCTACACCTTC
TRBJ2-1 | . | TRBV7-7 | . | CASSLRLLTYNEQFF | TGTGCCAGCAGCTTGCGACTACTCACATACAATGAGCAGTTCTTC
TRBJ2-3 | . | TRBV7-6 | TRBD1 | CASSLTPGQYTDTQYF | TGTGCCAGCAGCTTAACACCGGGACAGTACACAGATACGCAGTATTTT
TRBJ2-7 | . | TRBV5-1 | TRBD2 | CASSRGLAGEGPYEQYF | TGCGCCAGCAGCCGGGGACTAGCGGGAGAAGGCCCCTACGAGCAGTACTTC
TRBJ2-2 | . | TRBV7-2 | . | CASLSVGPGELFF | TGTGCCAGCCTTTCCGTCGGGCCCGGGGAGCTGTTTTTT
TRBJ2-3 | once | TRBV7-3 | . | CASSLLVTDTQYF | TGTGCCAGCAGCTTACTAGTAACAGATACGCAGTATTTT
TRBJ2-4 | . | TRBV7-3 | . | CASSLEGDIQYF | TGTGCCAGCAGCTTGGAAGGAGACATTCAGTACTTC
TRBJ2-3 | . | TRBV12-5 | . | CASGSLGTGSQYF | TGTGCTAGTGGTTCCCTTGGGACCGGATCGCAGTATTTT
TRBJ1-5 | . | TRBV7-8 | . | CASSPGPKYSNQPQHF | TGTGCCAGCAGCCCGGGACCGAAGTATAGCAATCAGCCCCAGCATTTT
TRBJ2-7 | . | TRBV27 | . | CASSLAPGGSGEQYF | TGTGCCAGCAGTTTAGCCCCGGGGGGCTCGGGCGAGCAGTACTTC
TRBJ1-3 | . | TRBV6-6 | TRBD1 | CASSPRQGTSGNTIYF | TGTGCCAGCAGTCCCCGACAGGGGACCTCTGGAAACACCATATATTTT
TRBJ2-5 | . | TRBV11-1 | . | CASSSPGLQYQETQYF | TGTGCCAGCAGCTCGCCGGGACTCCAGTACCAAGAGACCCAGTACTTC
TRBJ2-2 | once | TRBV5-6 | . | CASSLASWANTGELFF | TGTGCCAGCAGCTTGGCCTCGTGGGCGAACACCGGGGAGCTGTTTTTT
TRBJ1-6 | . | TRBV10-3 | . | CAISESGLGVNSPLHF | TGTGCCATCAGTGAGTCCGGATTGGGGGTTAATTCACCCCTCCACTTT
TRBJ2-3 | . | TRBV7-3 | TRBD2 | CASSFGLAEDTQYF | TGTGCCAGCAGCTTCGGACTAGCGGAAGATACGCAGTATTTT
TRBJ2-3 | . | TRBV2 | TRBD2 | CASSPESGLGSTDTQYF | TGTGCCAGCAGTCCGGAGAGCGGACTAGGGAGCACAGATACGCAGTATTTT
TRBJ1-1 | . | TRBV4-1 | . | CASSQDRTQGSTEAFF | TGCGCCAGCAGCCAAGATCGGACACAGGGATCCACTGAAGCTTTCTTT
TRBJ2-7 | . | TRBV19 | TRBD2 | CASSSPGLASYEQYF | TGTGCCAGTAGTTCTCCGGGACTAGCGTCTTACGAGCAGTACTTC
TRBJ2-2 | . | TRBV7-3 | . | CASSYTDNTGELFF | TGTGCCAGCTCATATACAGACAACACCGGGGAGCTGTTTTTT
TRBJ2-7 | . | TRBV6-6 | TRBD1 | CASRIFTGGHYEQYF | TGTGCCAGTCGTATTTTCACAGGGGGCCATTACGAGCAGTACTTC
TRBJ1-6 | . | TRBV7-8 | . | CASSPRGRGEVSPLHF | TGTGCCAGCAGCCCCCGAGGCCGCGGGGAGGTTTCACCCCTCCACTTT
TRBJ1-1 | . | TRBV19 | . | CASSINHMNTEAFF | TGTGCCAGTAGTATTAACCACATGAACACTGAAGCTTTCTTT
TRBJ1-2 | . | TRBV7-9 | . | CASSPRDYGYTF | TGTGCCAGCAGCCCCCGGGACTATGGCTACACCTTC
TRBJ2-1 | . | TRBV7-9 | . | CASSRDGSNAYNEQFF | TGTGCCAGCAGCAGGGACGGGAGTAATGCCTACAATGAGCAGTTCTTC
TRBJ2-1 | . | TRBV11-2 | . | CASSGGGGPSYNEQFF | TGTGCCAGCAGCGGCGGAGGGGGGCCCTCCTACAATGAGCAGTTCTTC
TRBJ2-7 | . | TRBV9 | TRBD2 | CASNPSGYEQYF | TGTGCCAGCAACCCTAGCGGGTACGAGCAGTACTTC
TRBJ2-5 | . | TRBV30 | . | CAWSDTPGTQYF | TGTGCCTGGTCCGACACCCCCGGGACCCAGTACTTC
TRBJ2-7 | . | TRBV28 | TRBD2 | CASSLRSPSGGFSYEQYF | TGTGCCAGCAGTTTAAGGTCCCCTAGCGGTGGTTTCTCCTACGAGCAGTACTTC
TRBJ2-1 | . | TRBV4-3 | . | CASSQVYGEEQFF | TGCGCCAGCAGCCAAGTCTATGGGGAGGAGCAGTTCTTC
TRBJ2-7 | . | TRBV27 | TRBD2 | CASSSLLAGGWEQYF | TGTGCCAGCAGTTCCCTCCTAGCGGGAGGATGGGAGCAGTACTTC
TRBJ1-1 | once | TRBV11-2 | . | CASSLEPMNTEAFF | TGTGCCAGCAGCTTAGAACCGATGAACACTGAAGCTTTCTTT
TRBJ2-7 | . | TRBV28 | TRBD2 | CASSSGTRFYEQYF | TGTGCCAGCTCATCCGGGACTAGGTTCTACGAGCAGTACTTC
TRBJ2-2 | . | TRBV5-8 | TRBD2 | CASSLGLAGGTGELFF | TGTGCCAGCAGCTTGGGCCTAGCGGGAGGGACCGGGGAGCTGTTTTTT
TRBJ1-5 | . | TRBV18 | TRBD1 | CASSHDRVGNQPQHF | TGTGCCAGCTCACACGACAGGGTTGGCAATCAGCCCCAGCATTTT
TRBJ1-4 | . | TRBV2 | TRBD1 | CASSDGTGAGKLFF | TGTGCCAGCAGCGACGGAACAGGGGCTGGGAAACTGTTTTTT
TRBJ2-3 | . | TRBV9 | TRBD2 | CASSAGLAGTDTQYF | TGTGCCAGCAGCGCTGGACTAGCTGGCACAGATACGCAGTATTTT
TRBJ2-2 | . | TRBV5-8 | TRBD2 | CASSLGLDTGELFF | TGTGCCAGCAGTCTTGGACTAGACACCGGGGAGCTGTTTTTT
TRBJ2-1 | . | TRBV11-3 | TRBD2 | CASSQGLARSYNEQFF | TGTGCCAGCAGCCAAGGACTAGCTCGATCCTACAATGAGCAGTTCTTC
TRBJ1-2 | . | TRBV28 | TRBD1 | CASRIGQGYYGYTF | TGTGCCAGCAGGATTGGACAGGGGTACTATGGCTACACCTTC
TRBJ2-4 | . | TRBV9 | . | CASSVTAEENIQYF | TGTGCCAGCAGCGTCACTGCTGAGGAAAACATTCAGTACTTC